The 5 T cell receptor beta chains below were found in one sample sequenced in a study of control samples from healthy donors and cancer patients. The protocol was immunoSEQ multiplex PCR, while the TCRdb copy is restricted to in-frame clones and leaves out a portion. The table records about 160,000 clones, about 94% of them present only once. The sequencing sample was made of PBMCs. The source is a man between 60 and 75 years old with colorectal cancer.

This sequence joins TRBV5-1 and TRBJ1-5, with D perhaps matching TRBD1 (5 bases). Germline V gives CDR1 SGHRS, CDR2 YFSETQ. V lost 1 base, J lost 6 bases, and 14 bases lay in between. The CDR3 loop spans 15 amino acids. The CDR3 loop reads CASSLMGGGGQPQHF. In DNA, the CDR3 is TGCGCCAGCAGCTTGATGGGCGGCGGGGGTCAGCCCCAGCATTTT.

The chain uses TRBV6-1 and TRBJ2-3, with D possibly matching TRBD2 (5 bases). Per the germline V gene, CDR1 is MNHNS and CDR2 is SASEGT. CDR3 length: 16 amino acids. V was cut by 1 base and J by 0 bases, with 11 bases left in between. In nucleotides, the CDR3 is TGTGCCAGCAGTGAAGGAGTAGCGCCTAGCACAGATACGCAGTATTTT. Translating it yields CASSEGVAPSTDTQYF.

J is TRBJ1-3 and V is TRBV5-1, with TRBD1 matching over 7 bases. The germline CDR1 and CDR2 sequences are SGHRS and YFSETQ. There are 16 residues in the CDR3. Losses at the gene ends were 2 bases for V and 0 bases for J; bases not matched to a gene: 5. For the CDR3, the DNA is TGCGCCAGCAGCTTACAGGGGTCTAGCTCTGGAAACACCATATATTTT. Amino acids: CASSLQGSSSGNTIYF.

The rearrangement uses TRBV5-8 and TRBJ1-2; D is undetermined. From germline, CDR1 is SGHTS and CDR2 YDEGEE. V lost 0 bases to trimming and J lost 4 bases, with 10 bases between them. The CDR3 runs to 14 residues. As DNA, the CDR3 is TGTGCCAGCAGCTTGGAGGGAACGTTCTATGGCTACACCTTC. Residues: CASSLEGTFYGYTF.

The sample holds one count of this clone. The chain couples TRBV2 to TRBJ2-2, with 10 bases that match TRBD2. This CDR3 has 16 amino acids. Trimming at V came to 6 bases and at J to 2 bases, leaving 6 bases not matched to a gene. The germline CDR1 and CDR2 sequences are SNHLY and FYNNEI. As DNA, the CDR3 is TGTGCCAGCAGGGTAGCGGGGGGACATAACACCGGGGAGCTGTTTTTT. This translates into CASRVAGGHNTGELFF.